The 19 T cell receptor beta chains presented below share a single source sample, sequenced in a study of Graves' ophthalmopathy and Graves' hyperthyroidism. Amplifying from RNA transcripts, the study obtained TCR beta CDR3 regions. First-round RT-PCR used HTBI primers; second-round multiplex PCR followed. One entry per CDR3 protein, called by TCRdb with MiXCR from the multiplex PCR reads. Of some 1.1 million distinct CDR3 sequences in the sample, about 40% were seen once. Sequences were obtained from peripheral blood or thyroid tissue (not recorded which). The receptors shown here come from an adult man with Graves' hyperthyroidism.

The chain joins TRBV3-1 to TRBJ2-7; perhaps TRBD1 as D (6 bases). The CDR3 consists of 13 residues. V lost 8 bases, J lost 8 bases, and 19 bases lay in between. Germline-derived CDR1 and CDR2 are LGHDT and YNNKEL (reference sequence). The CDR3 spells CASGLQDRNKQYF. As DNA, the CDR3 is TGTGCCAGCGGCCTCCAAGACAGGAACAAGCAGTACTTC.

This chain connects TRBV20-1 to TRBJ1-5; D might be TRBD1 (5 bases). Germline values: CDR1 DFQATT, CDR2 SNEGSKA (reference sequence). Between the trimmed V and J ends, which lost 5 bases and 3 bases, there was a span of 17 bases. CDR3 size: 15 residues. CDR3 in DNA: TGCAGTGCTCCCATGGGGGGTCAGAACAATCAGCCCCAGCATTTT. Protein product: CSAPMGGQNNQPQHF.

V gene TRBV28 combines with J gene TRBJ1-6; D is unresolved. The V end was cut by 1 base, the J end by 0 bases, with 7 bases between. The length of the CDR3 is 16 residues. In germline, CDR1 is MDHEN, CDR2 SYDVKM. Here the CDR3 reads CASSLLQSSYNSPLHF. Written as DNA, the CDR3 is TGTGCCAGCAGTTTATTGCAGAGCTCCTATAATTCACCCCTCCACTTT.

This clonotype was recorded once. The CDR3 protein is CSGGTDNYGYTF. CDR3 in DNA: TGCAGCGGGGGGACAGACAACTATGGCTACACCTTC. The chain is built from TRBV29-1 and TRBJ1-2, with 7 nucleotides matching TRBD1. V lost 7 bases to trimming and J lost 2 bases; unmatched junction nucleotides: 4. Germline CDR1 is SQVTM and CDR2 is ANQGSEA. This CDR3 contains 12 residues. The full variable domain, completed using reference TRBV29-1 and TRBJ1-2, is SAVISQKPSRDICQRGTSLTIQCQVDSQVTMMFWYRQQPGQSLTLIATANQGSEATYESGFVIDKFPISRPNLTFSTLTVSNMSPEDSSIYLCSGGTDNYGYTFGSGTRLTVV.

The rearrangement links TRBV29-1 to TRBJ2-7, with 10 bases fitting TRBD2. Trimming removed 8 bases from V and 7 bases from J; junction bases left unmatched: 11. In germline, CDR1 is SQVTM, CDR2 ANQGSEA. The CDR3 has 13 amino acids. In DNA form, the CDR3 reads TGCAGCTTACAAAGCGGGAGGGCTCAGGAGCAGTACTTC. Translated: CSLQSGRAQEQYF.

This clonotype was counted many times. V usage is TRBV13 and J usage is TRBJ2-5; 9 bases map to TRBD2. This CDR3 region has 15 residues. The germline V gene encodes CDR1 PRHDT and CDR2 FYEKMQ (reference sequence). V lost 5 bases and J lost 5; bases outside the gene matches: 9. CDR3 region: CASSRLGTSRETQYF. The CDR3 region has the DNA TGTGCCAGCAGCCGCCTCGGGACTAGCAGGGAGACCCAGTACTTC.

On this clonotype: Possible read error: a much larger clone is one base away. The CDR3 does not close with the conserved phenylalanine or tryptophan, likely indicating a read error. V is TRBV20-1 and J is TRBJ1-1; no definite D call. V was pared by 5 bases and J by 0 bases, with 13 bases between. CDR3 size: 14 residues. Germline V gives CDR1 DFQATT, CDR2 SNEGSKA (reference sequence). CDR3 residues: CSAHLTLLNTEAFL. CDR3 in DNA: TGCAGTGCTCATTTGACATTACTGAACACTGAAGCTTTCCTT.

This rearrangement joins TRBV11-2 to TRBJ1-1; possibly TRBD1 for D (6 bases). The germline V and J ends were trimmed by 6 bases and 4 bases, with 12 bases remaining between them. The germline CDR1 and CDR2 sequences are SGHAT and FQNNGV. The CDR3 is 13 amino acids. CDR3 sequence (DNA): TGTGCCAGCAGTAGGATCAGGGGCACTGAAGCTTTCTTT. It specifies CASSRIRGTEAFF.

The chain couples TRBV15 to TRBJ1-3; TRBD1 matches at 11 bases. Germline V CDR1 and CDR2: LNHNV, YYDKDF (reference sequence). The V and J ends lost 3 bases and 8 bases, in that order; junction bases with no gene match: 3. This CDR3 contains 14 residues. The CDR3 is CATSSGQGAHTIYF. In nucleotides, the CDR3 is TGTGCCACCAGCAGCGGACAGGGGGCTCACACCATATATTTT.

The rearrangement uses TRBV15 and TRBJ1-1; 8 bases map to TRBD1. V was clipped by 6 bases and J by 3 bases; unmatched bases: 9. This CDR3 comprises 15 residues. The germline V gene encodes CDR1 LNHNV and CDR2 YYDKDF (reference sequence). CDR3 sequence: CATRYDRGGDTEAFF. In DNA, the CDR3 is TGTGCCACCAGATACGACAGGGGCGGGGACACTGAAGCTTTCTTT.

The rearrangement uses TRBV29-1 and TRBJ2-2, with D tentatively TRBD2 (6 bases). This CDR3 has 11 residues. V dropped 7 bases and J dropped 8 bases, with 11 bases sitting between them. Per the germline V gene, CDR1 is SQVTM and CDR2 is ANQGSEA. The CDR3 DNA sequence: TGCAGCGGGAGGGCATGGGGGGAGCTGTTTTTT. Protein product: CSGRAWGELFF.

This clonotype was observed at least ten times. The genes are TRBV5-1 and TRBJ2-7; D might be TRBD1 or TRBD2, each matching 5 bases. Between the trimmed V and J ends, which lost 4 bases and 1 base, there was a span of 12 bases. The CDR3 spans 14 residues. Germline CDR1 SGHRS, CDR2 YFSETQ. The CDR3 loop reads CASSPWDGSYEQYF. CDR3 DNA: TGCGCCAGCAGCCCGTGGGACGGATCCTACGAGCAGTACTTC.

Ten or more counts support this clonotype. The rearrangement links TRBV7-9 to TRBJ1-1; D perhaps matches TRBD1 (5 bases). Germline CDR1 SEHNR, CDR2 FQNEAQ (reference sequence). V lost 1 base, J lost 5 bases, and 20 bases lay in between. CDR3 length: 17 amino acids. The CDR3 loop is CASSLDRAVGGRTEAFF. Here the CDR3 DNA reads TGTGCCAGCAGCTTAGACCGGGCCGTGGGGGGGAGGACTGAAGCTTTCTTT.

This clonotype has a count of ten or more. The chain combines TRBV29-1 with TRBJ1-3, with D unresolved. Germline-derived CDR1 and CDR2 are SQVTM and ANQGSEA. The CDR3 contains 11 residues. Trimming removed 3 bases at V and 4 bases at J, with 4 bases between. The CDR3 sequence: CSVEEGNTIYF. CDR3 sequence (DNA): TGCAGCGTTGAGGAGGGAAACACCATATATTTT.

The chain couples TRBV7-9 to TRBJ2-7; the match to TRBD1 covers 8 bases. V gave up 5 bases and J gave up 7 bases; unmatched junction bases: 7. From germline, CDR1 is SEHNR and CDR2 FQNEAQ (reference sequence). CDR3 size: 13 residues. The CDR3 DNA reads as TGTGCCAGCAGCACCGCAGGGGGCGGTGAGCAGTACTTC. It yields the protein CASSTAGGGEQYF.

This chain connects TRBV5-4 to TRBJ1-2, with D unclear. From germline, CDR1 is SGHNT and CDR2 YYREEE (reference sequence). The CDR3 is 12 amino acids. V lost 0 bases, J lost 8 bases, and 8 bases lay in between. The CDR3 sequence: CASSLGEAGYTF. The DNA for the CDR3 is TGTGCCAGCAGCTTGGGGGAGGCGGGCTACACCTTC.

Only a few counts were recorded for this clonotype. CDR3 region: CASSSYRGSTEAFF. The CDR3 DNA is TGTGCCAGCAGCTCCTACAGGGGGAGCACTGAAGCTTTCTTT. The V and J genes are TRBV7-2 and TRBJ1-1; TRBD1 aligns across 8 bases. The V gene end was trimmed by 4 bases and the J gene end by 4 bases; junction bases not matched to a gene: 5. The germline V gene encodes CDR1 SGHTA and CDR2 FQGNSA. The CDR3 contains 14 residues. Combining the CDR3 with reference TRBV7-2 and TRBJ1-1 gives the whole variable domain GAGVSQSPSNKVTEKGKDVELRCDPISGHTALYWYRQSLGQGLEFLIYFQGNSAPDKSGLPSDRFSAERTGGSVSTLTIQRTQQEDSAVYLCASSSYRGSTEAFFGQGTRLTVV.

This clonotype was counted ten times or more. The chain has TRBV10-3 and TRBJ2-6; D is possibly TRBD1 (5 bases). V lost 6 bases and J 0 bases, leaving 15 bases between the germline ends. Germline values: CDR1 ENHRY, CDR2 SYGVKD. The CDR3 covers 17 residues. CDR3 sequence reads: CAIRETPGFSGANVLTF. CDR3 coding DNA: TGTGCCATCAGGGAGACCCCAGGGTTCTCTGGGGCCAACGTCCTGACTTTC.

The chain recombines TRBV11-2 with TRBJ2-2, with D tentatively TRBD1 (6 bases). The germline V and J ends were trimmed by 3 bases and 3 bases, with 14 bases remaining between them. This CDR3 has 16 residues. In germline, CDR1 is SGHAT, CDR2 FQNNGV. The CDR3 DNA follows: TGTGCCAGCAGCTTGGGGCGTCAGGGGCACACCGGGGAGCTGTTTTTT. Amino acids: CASSLGRQGHTGELFF.